Listed here are 14 T cell receptor beta chains from one sample, sequenced in a study of T cells in Graves' hyperthyroidism and ophthalmopathy. Amplification of TCR beta CDR3 regions used RNA as the template. During a first-round RT-PCR of the TCR CDR3, the HTBI primer set was used. Using its own MiXCR run on the multiplex PCR reads, TCRdb lists one record per CDR3 protein. The sample includes hundreds of thousands of distinct CDR3 sequences, under 15% of them seen just once. Specimen: blood. The receptor source for this set is a man younger than 35 with Graves' ophthalmopathy.

The table lists this clonotype with many counts. The rearrangement links TRBV11-3 to TRBJ2-7; 7 nucleotides line up with TRBD1. The J segment lost 3 bases and the V segment lost 1 base, leaving 12 bases of the junction unmatched. The CDR3 covers 17 residues. CDR1 and CDR2 (germline): SGHNT, YENEEA. The CDR3 sequence: CASSLGPNYRGIYEQYF. DNA of the CDR3: TGTGCCAGCAGCTTAGGCCCTAATTACAGGGGAATCTACGAGCAGTACTTC.

This clonotype was found many times. The rearrangement joins TRBV10-3 to TRBJ2-3; the D is unclear. V was cut by 0 bases and J by 5 bases, with 9 bases left in between. The CDR3 sequence is 14 residues long. Germline V gene data show CDR1 as ENHRY and CDR2 as SYGVKD. The CDR3 spells CAISESGRVDTQYF. The DNA for the CDR3 is TGTGCCATCAGTGAGTCCGGCCGAGTAGATACGCAGTATTTT.

Ten or more counts support this clonotype. The V and J genes are TRBV2 and TRBJ1-4; D unclear. The V end was cut by 2 bases, the J end by 7 bases, with 14 bases between. CDR3 length equals 15 residues. Germline V gene data show CDR1 as SNHLY and CDR2 as FYNNEI. CDR3 in amino acids: CASSEWAGSREKLFF. The CDR3 bases are TGTGCCAGCAGTGAATGGGCAGGTTCTCGTGAAAAACTGTTTTTT.

This clonotype occurred many times. The chain links TRBV5-8 to TRBJ2-1; 11 bases agree with TRBD2. The CDR3 length is 15 residues. The germline V gene encodes CDR1 SGHTS and CDR2 YDEGEE. Unmatched junction bases numbered 7, after V lost 4 bases and J lost 7 bases. The CDR3 bases are TGTGCCAGCAGCAGACAAACTAGCGGGAGAAATGAGCAGTTCTTC. This sequence encodes CASSRQTSGRNEQFF.

This clonotype was found many times. The rearrangement uses TRBV10-3 and TRBJ1-5; D perhaps matches TRBD1 (5 bases). Trimming removed 5 bases from V and 1 base from J, with 9 bases in between. CDR1 and CDR2 (germline): ENHRY, SYGVKD. The CDR3 loop spans 14 amino acids. The CDR3 DNA follows: TGTGCCATCAGTAAACAGGAAAGCAATCAGCCCCAGCATTTT. Translating gives CAISKQESNQPQHF.

The rearrangement joins TRBV6-2 or TRBV6-3 to TRBJ2-5; the D is unclear. The germline V gene has CDR1 MNHEY and CDR2 SVGEGT. V lost 5 bases and J lost 5, with 6 bases in between. This CDR3 region has 11 residues. This CDR3 reads CASSGRETQYF. The DNA of the CDR3 is TGTGCCAGCAGTGGTAGGGAGACCCAGTACTTC.

This clonotype was seen at least ten times. The V call is TRBV5-1, the J call TRBJ1-2; D not resolved. Trimming took 4 bases from V and 5 from J, leaving 18 bases between them. CDR3 length equals 15 residues. Germline V CDR1 and CDR2: SGHRS, YFSETQ. The CDR3 reads CASSQETPKTYGYTF. For the CDR3, the DNA is TGCGCCAGCAGCCAAGAGACACCGAAGACGTATGGCTACACCTTC.

The genes are TRBV6-2 or TRBV6-3 and TRBJ1-2; D is unresolved. Trimming pared 0 bases from V and 8 bases from J, leaving 10 bases between. The CDR3 runs 13 residues. The germline V gene has CDR1 MNHEY and CDR2 SVGEGT. CDR3 DNA: TGTGCCAGCAGTTACTCGTATGGGGAAGGCTACACCTTC. It specifies CASSYSYGEGYTF.

This chain connects TRBV6-2 or TRBV6-3 to TRBJ2-3; D is perhaps TRBD2 (5 bases). Germline V gene lookup returns CDR1 MNHEY and CDR2 SVGEGT. The CDR3 is 15 residues long. V dropped 2 bases and J dropped 4 bases, with 13 bases sitting between them. The CDR3, as DNA: TGTGCCAGCAGTTACACTAGTGGGGTCTCAGATACGCAGTATTTT. Its translation: CASSYTSGVSDTQYF.

The chain couples TRBV4-1 to TRBJ2-7; the D call may be TRBD1 or TRBD2 (5 bases each). With 3 bases removed from V and 7 bases from J, the gap between germline ends came to 19 bases. The CDR3 contains 15 residues. CDR1 is MGHRA and CDR2 is YSYEKL in the germline V gene. CDR3 residues: CASSQDGTGVGEQYF. Written as DNA, the CDR3 is TGCGCCAGCAGCCAGGATGGGACCGGCGTGGGGGAGCAGTACTTC.

This clonotype was seen many times. This chain links TRBV24-1 with TRBJ1-1; D might be TRBD1 (6 bases). Germline V CDR1 and CDR2: KGHDR, SFDVKD. CDR3 length equals 16 residues. V was trimmed by 5 bases and J by 4 bases, leaving 19 bases between them. The CDR3 DNA reads TGTGCCACCAGTGCCCCAAACCCAACAGGGCGCACTGAAGCTTTCTTT. Protein: CATSAPNPTGRTEAFF.

The chain couples TRBV19 to TRBJ2-1; unclear D gene. With 3 bases removed from V and 4 bases from J, the gap between germline ends came to 4 bases. The germline CDR1 and CDR2 sequences are LNHDA and SQIVND (reference sequence). The CDR3 has 12 residues. CDR3 in amino acids: CASSISYNEQFF. Written as DNA, the CDR3 is TGTGCCAGTAGTATCTCATACAATGAGCAGTTCTTC.

At least ten counts were recorded for this clonotype. The chain couples TRBV12-3 or TRBV12-4 to TRBJ2-7; either TRBD1 or TRBD2 may supply D (6 bases each). Trimming pared 0 bases from V and 0 bases from J, leaving 15 bases between. The CDR3 loop spans 17 amino acids. The CDR3 DNA reads TGTGCCAGCAGTTTAGCTGGGGGCGGGGTAATCTCCTACGAGCAGTACTTC. Protein: CASSLAGGGVISYEQYF.

This clonotype was counted between two and nine times. The CDR3 sequence: CASKGQGAQPNQPQHF. In DNA, the CDR3 is TGTGCCAGTAAAGGACAGGGGGCCCAACCCAATCAGCCCCAGCATTTT. J is TRBJ1-5 and V is TRBV19; 11 nucleotides agree with TRBD1. This CDR3 spans 16 amino acids. Looked up from germline, CDR1 is LNHDA and CDR2 is SQIVND (reference sequence). Trimming cost V 7 bases and J 3 bases; bases outside gene matches: 8.